The 24 T cell receptor beta chains listed next were all sequenced from one sample in a study of shared clonotypes between healthy human individuals. This table comes from immunoSEQ multiplex PCR, and its TCRdb copy is limited to in-frame clones, with some not included. Here the sample spans millions of clones, about 93% being singletons. Naive CD8 cells lacked CD45RO and underwent positive selection for CCR7, leaving out terminally differentiated effector memory CD45RA+ cells. The sequenced sample was naive CD8+ T cells from PBMCs. These receptors were collected from a man between 18 and 29 years old in good health. Some clones in this sample may be carry-over from other donors' samples.

This clone occurred a few times. The chain recombines TRBV29-1 with TRBJ1-1, with a tentative D call TRBD1 (5 bases). The germline CDR1 and CDR2 sequences are SQVTM and ANQGSEA. V gave up 2 bases and J gave up 5 bases, with 9 bases separating them. The CDR3 loop spans 12 amino acids. CDR3 sequence: CSVEKGRTEAFF. For the CDR3, the DNA is TGCAGCGTTGAAAAGGGGAGGACTGAAGCTTTCTTT. Full variable domain (missing parts from reference TRBV29-1 and TRBJ1-1): SAVISQKPSRDICQRGTSLTIQCQVDSQVTMMFWYRQQPGQSLTLIATANQGSEATYESGFVIDKFPISRPNLTFSTLTVSNMSPEDSSIYLCSVEKGRTEAFFGQGTRLTVV.

The chain is built from TRBV10-3 and TRBJ2-3, with D perhaps matching TRBD2 (5 bases). The CDR3 has 14 amino acids. CDR1 and CDR2 from the germline V gene are ENHRY and SYGVKD. Trimming cost V 6 bases and J 3 bases, with 13 bases left between them. DNA for the CDR3: TGTGCCATCAGGGCACTAGGAGAAACAGATACGCAGTATTTT. The encoded protein is CAIRALGETDTQYF.

The chain combines TRBV27 with TRBJ2-7, with TRBD2 matching over 8 bases. The CDR3 runs 18 residues. The V gene's germline CDR1 is MNHEY and CDR2 SMNVEV (reference sequence). J lost 3 bases, V lost 7 bases, and 20 bases had no gene match. CDR3 nucleotide sequence: TGTGCCAGCACCACAAACCACCTCGGAGGTAGCGGGATCTACGAGCAGTACTTC. Protein: CASTTNHLGGSGIYEQYF.

This chain joins TRBV6-5 and TRBJ1-5; weak D call: TRBD1 (5 bases). The germline gives CDR1 MNHEY, CDR2 SVGAGI. This CDR3 region has 12 residues. Trimming took off 6 bases at V and 5 bases at J, with 8 bases between the two ends. CDR3 nucleotide sequence: TGTGCCAGCAGCCCAGGGTATCAGCCCCAGCATTTT. Its protein is CASSPGYQPQHF.

This sequence joins TRBV27 and TRBJ2-6, with unresolved D. The V end was cut by 8 bases, the J end by 2 bases, with 13 bases between. The CDR3 extends over 15 amino acids. The V gene's germline CDR1 is MNHEY and CDR2 SMNVEV (reference sequence). CDR3 sequence reads: CASGHPLTGANVLTF. CDR3 in DNA: TGTGCCAGCGGTCACCCATTGACTGGGGCCAACGTCCTGACTTTC.

The CDR3 DNA sequence: TGTGCCATCAGTGGGGGACAGGGGGCCTCTGGCTACACCTTC. Protein product: CAISGGQGASGYTF. The chain links TRBV10-3 to TRBJ1-2; 12 bases match TRBD1. V shed 4 bases and J 7 bases; nucleotides not matched to a gene: 4. Germline lookup yields CDR1 ENHRY and CDR2 SYGVKD. CDR3 length: 14 amino acids.

The chain links TRBV15 to TRBJ2-7, with D possibly matching TRBD2 (5 bases). The ends were cut back, 4 bases at V and 2 bases at J, with 12 bases in the middle. CDR3 length: 14 residues. The V gene's germline CDR1 is LNHNV and CDR2 YYDKDF (reference sequence). CDR3 sequence: CATSKEPGTYEQYF. The CDR3 region has the DNA TGTGCCACCAGCAAAGAGCCCGGGACCTACGAGCAGTACTTC.

J is TRBJ2-7 and V is TRBV4-1, with D possibly matching TRBD2 (6 bases). V gave up 8 bases and J gave up 5 bases, with 19 bases separating them. CDR1 MGHRA and CDR2 YSYEKL come from the germline V gene. The CDR3 is 14 amino acids. The CDR3 nucleotides read TGCGCCAGCCGACCACTTCGGGGGTTCGACGAGCAGTACTTC. This sequence encodes CASRPLRGFDEQYF.

This chain connects TRBV5-4 to TRBJ1-4, with D possibly TRBD1 on 6 matching bases. Between the trimmed V and J ends, which lost 3 bases and 0 bases, there was a span of 9 bases. Germline CDR1 SGHNT, CDR2 YYREEE (reference sequence). This CDR3 is built from 15 residues. The CDR3 sequence is CASSSRGATNEKLFF. DNA for the CDR3: TGTGCCAGCAGCTCCAGGGGCGCAACTAATGAAAAACTGTTTTTT.

The chain has TRBV4-1 and TRBJ2-1; D gene uncertain. The CDR3 length is 15 residues. The ends were cut back, 5 bases at V and 0 bases at J, with 11 bases in the middle. Germline loops: CDR1 MGHRA, CDR2 YSYEKL. The CDR3 sequence: CASSDPPGSYNEQFF. CDR3 coding DNA: TGCGCCAGCAGCGACCCTCCGGGCTCCTACAATGAGCAGTTCTTC.

Points on this clone: This specimen includes other DNA sequences encoding the same CDR3. V and J are TRBV7-3 and TRBJ2-7, with 11 bases lining up with TRBD1. V shed 5 bases, J shed 4 bases, and the junction held 4 bases outside the gene matches. Germline V CDR1 and CDR2: SGHTA, FQGTGA. The CDR3 runs to 14 residues. The CDR3 loop reads CASSPGTGGYEQYF. The CDR3 DNA reads TGTGCCAGCAGCCCGGGGACAGGGGGATACGAGCAGTACTTC.

Details on this clone: Other DNA sequences in the same sample also yield this CDR3. The chain links TRBV27 to TRBJ1-1; D remains unclear. V was shortened by 0 bases and J by 3 bases, with 8 bases between the two germline ends. Germline lookup yields CDR1 MNHEY and CDR2 SMNVEV (reference sequence). The CDR3 is 14 residues long. The CDR3 spells CASSLSGFYTEAFF. In DNA, the CDR3 is TGTGCCAGCAGTTTATCGGGTTTTTACACTGAAGCTTTCTTT.

The chain recombines TRBV7-8 with TRBJ2-1; the match to TRBD2 covers 9 bases. V dropped 5 bases and J dropped 7; count of bases not matched to a gene: 15. The germline gives CDR1 SGHVS, CDR2 FQNEAQ. This CDR3 is built from 17 residues. The CDR3 DNA follows: TGTGCCAGCAGCCTTAGCGGGAGTGGGAGTTTTTTAAATGAGCAGTTCTTC. Translating it yields CASSLSGSGSFLNEQFF.

The rearrangement links TRBV27 to TRBJ2-1, with D maybe TRBD1 (6 bases). Germline CDR1 and CDR2: MNHEY and SMNVEV (reference sequence). V was shortened by 5 bases and J by 15 bases, with 26 bases between the two germline ends. The CDR3 sequence is 15 residues long. CDR3 amino acids: CASSAAGAGVGGLFF. CDR3 nucleotides: TGTGCCAGCAGTGCAGCAGGCGCTGGGGTAGGGGGTTTGTTCTTC.

The V and J genes are TRBV7-9 and TRBJ2-7; TRBD1 might be the D (6 bases). Germline lookup yields CDR1 SEHNR and CDR2 FQNEAQ (reference sequence). The V gene lost 2 bases and the J gene lost 9 bases, with 20 bases spanning the gap. The CDR3 is made up of 15 amino acids. Written as DNA, the CDR3 is TGTGCCAGCAGCTTAACCGGGACCAACGTAGGGGGGCAGTACTTC. The encoded protein is CASSLTGTNVGGQYF.

Notes on this clone: The sample contains more than one DNA sequence encoding this CDR3. This sequence joins TRBV28 and TRBJ2-7; 7 bases fit TRBD1. V lost 5 bases and J lost 2; bases outside the gene matches: 3. The CDR3 is 13 residues long. From germline, CDR1 is MDHEN and CDR2 SYDVKM. The CDR3 reads CASSPTGAYEQYF. Written as DNA, the CDR3 is TGTGCCAGCAGTCCAACAGGGGCCTACGAGCAGTACTTC. Full variable domain (missing parts from reference TRBV28 and TRBJ2-7): DVKVTQSSRYLVKRTGEKVFLECVQDMDHENMFWYRQDPGLGLRLIYFSYDVKMKEKGDIPEGYSVSREKKERFSLILESASTNQTSMYLCASSPTGAYEQYFGPGTRLTVT.

The J gene is TRBJ2-7, the V gene TRBV5-1; D is perhaps TRBD1 or TRBD2 (6 bases each). With 4 bases removed from V and 7 bases from J, the gap between germline ends came to 18 bases. Germline CDR1 SGHRS, CDR2 YFSETQ. The CDR3 sequence is 14 residues long. Here the CDR3 DNA reads TGCGCCAGCAGCACCGGGGGCTTCTCGAGGGAGCAGTACTTC. Translation: CASSTGGFSREQYF.

The chain is built from TRBV7-9 and TRBJ2-1; D unclear. CDR1 and CDR2 (germline): SEHNR, FQNEAQ (reference sequence). The CDR3 has 14 amino acids. With 6 bases removed from V and 6 bases from J, the gap between germline ends came to 15 bases. CDR3 coding DNA: TGTGCCAGCAGGCCCCCCGGGTGGAGCAATGAGCAGTTCTTC. It specifies CASRPPGWSNEQFF.

V usage is TRBV4-1 and J usage is TRBJ1-3; D remains unclear. Deletions cut 3 bases from V and 3 bases from J, with 12 bases between. The CDR3 consists of 15 residues. Germline CDR1 is MGHRA and CDR2 is YSYEKL. CDR3 nucleotide sequence: TGCGCCAGCAGCCACGTCGTCGCGGTTGGAAACACCATATATTTT. Translation gives CASSHVVAVGNTIYF.

The chain combines TRBV28 with TRBJ2-1; perhaps D is TRBD1 or TRBD2 (5 bases each). This CDR3 has 14 residues. Looked up from germline, CDR1 is MDHEN and CDR2 is SYDVKM. Between the trimmed V and J ends, which lost 6 bases and 6 bases, there was a span of 15 bases. CDR3 nucleotides: TGTGCCAGCAGCGATAGGGACGCCCCCAATGAGCAGTTCTTC. Protein sequence: CASSDRDAPNEQFF. The complete variable domain, with remaining parts taken from reference TRBV28 and TRBJ2-1, reads DVKVTQSSRYLVKRTGEKVFLECVQDMDHENMFWYRQDPGLGLRLIYFSYDVKMKEKGDIPEGYSVSREKKERFSLILESASTNQTSMYLCASSDRDAPNEQFFGPGTRLTVL.

The chain links TRBV4-3 to TRBJ2-1; 13 bases are shared with TRBD2. The germline gives CDR1 LGHNA, CDR2 YSLEER. The CDR3 covers 17 residues. V lost 1 base to trimming and J lost 7 bases; unmatched junction nucleotides: 7. CDR3 region: CASSQGRTSGRWNEQFF. CDR3 bases: TGCGCCAGCAGCCAAGGGCGGACTAGCGGGAGATGGAATGAGCAGTTCTTC.

This CDR3 is CARGLAGGPASGYF. CDR3 in DNA: TGTGCCAGAGGACTAGCGGGAGGGCCGGCTTCTGGGTACTTC. The rearrangement joins TRBV19 to TRBJ2-7; 15 nucleotides align to TRBD2. CDR1 is LNHDA, CDR2 SQIVND, per germline (reference sequence). The V and J ends lost 9 bases and 12 bases, in that order; junction bases with no gene match: 12. The CDR3 loop spans 14 amino acids.

In this sample, this clone turned up once. Other DNA sequences from this sample encode an identical CDR3 as well. CDR3 nucleotides: TGTGCCAGCAGCGTAGGTGGGCTAGCGGGAGATACGCAGTATTTT. Translation: CASSVGGLAGDTQYF. The chain uses TRBV9 and TRBJ2-3; 8 bases map to TRBD2. The trim removed 0 bases at V and 5 bases at J, leaving 5 bases unmatched. There are 15 residues in the CDR3. From germline, CDR1 is SGDLS and CDR2 YYNGEE. Filled out from reference TRBV9 and TRBJ2-3, the complete variable domain reads DSGVTQTPKHLITATGQRVTLRCSPRSGDLSVYWYQQSLDQGLQFLIQYYNGEERAKGNILERFSAQQFPDLHSELNLSSLELGDSALYFCASSVGGLAGDTQYFGPGTRLTVL.

The genes are TRBV27 and TRBJ2-1; no reliable D call. Between the trimmed V and J ends, which lost 4 bases and 8 bases, there was a span of 12 bases. CDR3 length: 13 residues. Germline CDR1 and CDR2: MNHEY and SMNVEV (reference sequence). The CDR3 nucleotides read TGTGCCAGCAGTTCGCTCCTAGAGGATGAGCAGTTCTTC. Its translation: CASSSLLEDEQFF.